This TCR beta chain was sequenced for a study of blood T cell repertoires in COVID-19. As for the study in general: PBMCs, B-cell-depleted T cells, or T cells provided the cDNA or gDNA that made up the material.

TCRdb's table, derived via immunoSEQ multiplex PCR, lists solely in-frame clones and lacks some. The repertoire holds 310,000 or so clones, about 89% seen once, with 9.5% in the top ten. The J segment lost 6 bases and the V segment lost 6 bases, leaving 8 bases of the junction unmatched. CDR3 length equals 14 residues. Per the germline V gene, CDR1 is MNHEY and CDR2 is SVGEGT. Donors were grouped by their self-reported clinical history. This TCR was recovered from a woman aged 40 to 49 who had recovered from COVID-19. The specimen sequenced was PBMCs or T cells enriched from blood (not recorded which). This rearrangement joins TRBV6-2 or TRBV6-3 to TRBJ1-5; 7 bases align to TRBD1. CDR3 sequence (DNA): TGTGCCAGCAGCCTGGGACAGCTCTTTCAGCCCCAGCATTTT. As protein: CASSLGQLFQPQHF.